This TCR beta chain came from a study of blood T cells in healthy people across ages. The study isolated at least 7 million PBMCs from each sample. It was with a sample-barcoded 5' primer and a J-beta primer mix that a second PCR of roughly 7 to 12 cycles was run. TCRdb reanalysed the 5' RACE reads using MiXCR and keeps one entry per CDR3 protein. The table shows roughly 1.5 million distinct CDR3 sequences, with approximately 43% occurring only once. V was cut by 8 bases and J by 2 bases, with 13 bases left in between. The CDR3 is made up of 14 amino acids. The TCR comes from a woman under 30 in good health. Specimen: blood. The J gene is TRBJ1-3, the V gene TRBV12-3 or TRBV12-4; D is unresolved. The CDR3 region has the DNA TGTGCCAGCTTCACTAGGTCAGCTGGAAACACCATATATTTT. The encoded protein is CASFTRSAGNTIYF.